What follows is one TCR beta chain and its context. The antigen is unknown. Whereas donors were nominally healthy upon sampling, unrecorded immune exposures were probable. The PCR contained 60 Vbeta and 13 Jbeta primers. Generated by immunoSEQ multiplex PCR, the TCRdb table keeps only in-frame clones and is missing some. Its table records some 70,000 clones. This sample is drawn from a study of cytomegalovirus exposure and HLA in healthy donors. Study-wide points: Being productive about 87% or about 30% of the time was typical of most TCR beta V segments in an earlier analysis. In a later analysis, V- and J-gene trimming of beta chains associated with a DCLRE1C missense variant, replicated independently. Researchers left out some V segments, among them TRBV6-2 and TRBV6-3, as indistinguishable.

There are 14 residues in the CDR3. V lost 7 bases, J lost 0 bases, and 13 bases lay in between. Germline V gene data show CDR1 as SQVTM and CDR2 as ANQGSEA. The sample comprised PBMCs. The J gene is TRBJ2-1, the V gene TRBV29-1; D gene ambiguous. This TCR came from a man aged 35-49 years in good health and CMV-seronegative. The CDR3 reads CSAIGDSSYNEQFF. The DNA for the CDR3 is TGCAGCGCCATAGGAGATAGCTCCTACAATGAGCAGTTCTTC.